This T cell receptor beta chain derives from a study of shared clonotypes between healthy human individuals. The authors divided CD4+ cells into CD45RA+ naive and CD45RA-negative memory subsets. The CDR3 contains 16 residues. The V and J ends lost 7 bases and 2 bases, in that order; junction bases with no gene match: 8. Per the germline V gene, CDR1 is SGHAT and CDR2 is FQNNGV. Only in-frame clones appear in the TCRdb table, and some are missing; sequencing was by immunoSEQ multiplex PCR. The table records about 2 million clones, over 85% of them present only once. The rearrangement links TRBV11-2 to TRBJ2-6; 7 bases are shared with TRBD1. This TCR was recovered from a young man in good health. The sample consisted of naive CD4+ T cells sorted from blood. Subset noted: CD45RA+ positively selected. The CDR3 region has the DNA TGTGCCAGCAACCCACCTACAGGGGCTGGGGCCAACGTCCTGACTTTC. Translation gives CASNPPTGAGANVLTF. Using reference TRBV11-2 and TRBJ2-6 for the parts outside the CDR3, the full variable domain is EAGVAQSPRYKIIEKRQSVAFWCNPISGHATLYWYQQILGQGPKLLIQFQNNGVVDDSQLPKDRFSAERLKGVDSTLKIQPAKLEDSAVYLCASNPPTGAGANVLTFGAGSRLTVL.